The rows below give T cell receptor beta chains drawn from one sample of a study of T cell repertoires in cytomegalovirus infection. Their specific antigens are unknown. TCRdb re-analysed the reads in MiXCR, keeping a single row per CDR3 protein. The table includes 700,000 to 950,000 distinct CDR3 sequences, over 25% detected once. The sequenced sample was cultured CD8+ T cells from PBMCs, obtained from culture after CMV antigen stimulation. These receptors all stem from a human donor in good health (CMV status not recorded). Some clones in this sample may be carry-over from other donors' samples. Both conserved end residues are part of each CDR3. The D gene is left open where the match is weak. Part of the rows lack a size; the others show once, few, many or a class for expanded clones.

D	V	size	J	CDR3	DNA
.	TRBV27	few	TRBJ1-1	CASSFPGQGGAFF	TGTGCCAGCAGTTTTCCGGGACAAGGGGGAGCTTTCTTT
.	TRBV6-2/TRBV6-3	once	TRBJ1-1	CASRVAFEAFF	TGTGCCAGCAGGGTGGCATTTGAAGCTTTCTTT
.	TRBV15	.	TRBJ1-5	CATARGAGNQPQHF	TGTGCCACCGCCCGGGGCGCGGGCAATCAGCCCCAGCATTTT
.	TRBV7-9	few	TRBJ1-2	CASSPRQSNYGYTF	TGTGCCAGCAGCCCAAGACAGTCTAACTATGGCTACACCTTC
.	TRBV6-6	few	TRBJ2-7	CASSPLTGRSSYEQYF	TGTGCCAGCAGTCCGCTTACGGGAAGGAGCTCCTACGAGCAGTACTTC
.	TRBV19	many	TRBJ1-1	CASSTGADRPYTEAFF	TGTGCCAGTAGTACGGGGGCTGACAGACCCTACACTGAAGCTTTCTTT
.	TRBV27	.	TRBJ2-1	CASGVGGTYNEQFF	TGTGCCAGCGGCGTAGGGGGGACCTACAATGAGCAGTTCTTC
TRBD1	TRBV5-6	.	TRBJ2-2	CASSWAYRGDTGELFF	TGTGCCAGCAGCTGGGCCTACAGGGGTGACACCGGGGAGCTGTTTTTT
.	TRBV7-6	many	TRBJ1-2	CASSPATTNYGYTF	TGTGCCAGCAGCCCTGCCACCACTAACTATGGCTACACCTTC
.	TRBV27	.	TRBJ1-1	CASSPRTVWPEAFF	TGTGCCAGCAGTCCCCGGACAGTGTGGCCTGAAGCTTTCTTT
.	TRBV7-6	many	TRBJ2-1	CASSFTTGTEDTNEQFF	TGTGCCAGCAGCTTTACCACCGGGACGGAGGACACCAATGAGCAGTTCTTC
.	TRBV20-1	.	TRBJ2-1	CSASRESWYNEQFF	TGCAGTGCTAGCCGAGAAAGTTGGTACAATGAGCAGTTCTTC
.	TRBV19	few	TRBJ2-3	CASSITRTSTDTQYF	TGTGCCAGTAGTATAACCCGGACTAGCACAGATACGCAGTATTTT
TRBD1	TRBV5-6	.	TRBJ1-1	CASSLATGGWVTEAFF	TGTGCCAGCAGCTTGGCTACAGGGGGCTGGGTCACTGAAGCTTTCTTT
TRBD1	TRBV25-1	few	TRBJ2-5	CASTDRAETQYF	TGTGCCAGCACAGACAGGGCAGAGACCCAGTACTTC
TRBD1	TRBV7-9	few	TRBJ1-5	CASSLAGQDNQPQHF	TGTGCCAGCAGCTTAGCGGGACAGGATAATCAGCCCCAGCATTTT
TRBD1	TRBV28	few	TRBJ1-1	CASSADRDGEAFF	TGTGCCAGCAGTGCAGACAGGGACGGTGAAGCTTTCTTT
TRBD2	TRBV11-2	.	TRBJ2-5	CASSGWGTSGVETQYF	TGTGCCAGCAGCGGCTGGGGGACTAGCGGGGTGGAGACCCAGTACTTC
TRBD1	TRBV5-1	.	TRBJ2-5	CASRRRDRGFETQYF	TGCGCCAGCAGACGACGGGACAGGGGATTTGAGACCCAGTACTTC
.	TRBV15	.	TRBJ2-3	CATGGATDTQYF	TGTGCCACGGGGGGGGCCACAGATACGCAGTATTTT
.	TRBV19	.	TRBJ1-1	CASKRPSVTEAFF	TGTGCCAGTAAGAGGCCGTCGGTCACTGAAGCTTTCTTT
.	TRBV7-9	.	TRBJ1-2	CASSLIGTDSGYTF	TGTGCCAGCAGCTTAATTGGTACAGATTCTGGCTACACCTTC
TRBD1	TRBV2	.	TRBJ1-5	CASGYRDRYYSNQPQHF	TGTGCCAGCGGGTACCGGGACAGATACTATAGCAATCAGCCCCAGCATTTT
TRBD1	TRBV28	.	TRBJ1-5	CASSFEGGRGGGYSNQPQHF	TGTGCCAGCAGTTTTGAAGGGGGCAGGGGAGGGGGGTATAGCAATCAGCCCCAGCATTTT
.	TRBV7-9	.	TRBJ1-5	CASSGPDGGRPQHF	TGTGCCAGCAGCGGGCCGGACGGGGGAAGGCCCCAGCATTTT
.	TRBV2	few	TRBJ2-4	CASNPTGQNIQYF	TGTGCCAGCAACCCCACCGGGCAAAACATTCAGTACTTC
TRBD1	TRBV27	.	TRBJ2-7	CASSSRKSGQGSEQYF	TGTGCCAGCAGTTCTCGGAAGTCGGGACAGGGAAGCGAGCAGTACTTC
.	TRBV7-8	many	TRBJ2-5	CASSLVPGGYQETQYF	TGTGCCAGCAGCTTAGTCCCAGGGGGGTACCAAGAGACCCAGTACTTC
.	TRBV10-2	few	TRBJ1-6	CASSAVRGVVSSPLHF	TGCGCCAGCAGTGCCGTTAGGGGTGTAGTCAGTTCACCCCTCCACTTT
TRBD1	TRBV6-6	many	TRBJ1-1	CASSSQGELSNTEAFF	TGTGCCAGCAGTTCCCAGGGGGAGCTAAGCAACACTGAAGCTTTCTTT
TRBD1	TRBV7-6	.	TRBJ1-1	CASSLPGQGTRSFF	TGTGCCAGCAGCTTACCCGGACAGGGAACGAGGTCTTTCTTT
TRBD1	TRBV7-2	many	TRBJ2-7	CASSLGLGQADEQYF	TGTGCCAGCAGCTTAGGCCTGGGACAGGCGGACGAGCAGTACTTC
TRBD2	TRBV15	.	TRBJ2-5	CTTSGGQGETQYF	TGTACCACCAGCGGGGGGCAGGGGGAGACCCAGTACTTC
.	TRBV24-1	many	TRBJ1-2	CATSDLHHGYTF	TGTGCCACCAGTGATTTGCACCATGGCTACACCTTC
TRBD2	TRBV28	few	TRBJ2-5	CASRVGAGGQVYRETQYF	TGTGCCAGCAGAGTAGGAGCGGGGGGCCAGGTCTACCGAGAGACCCAGTACTTC
TRBD1	TRBV29-1	.	TRBJ2-2	CSASGTGALRTGELFF	TGCAGCGCATCCGGGACAGGGGCCTTACGAACCGGGGAGCTGTTTTTT
.	TRBV6-5	few	TRBJ1-1	CASRDTSEAFF	TGTGCCAGCAGGGATACTTCTGAAGCTTTCTTT
TRBD2	TRBV2	.	TRBJ2-1	CASSRRLAGGDNEQFF	TGTGCCAGCAGTCGTCGACTAGCGGGGGGCGACAATGAGCAGTTCTTC
TRBD1	TRBV15	.	TRBJ1-5	CATSTPGGQPQHF	TGTGCCACCAGCACCCCAGGGGGTCAGCCCCAGCATTTT
.	TRBV7-4	few	TRBJ2-5	CASSLGTSQETQYF	TGTGCCAGCAGCTTAGGGACTTCACAAGAGACCCAGTACTTC